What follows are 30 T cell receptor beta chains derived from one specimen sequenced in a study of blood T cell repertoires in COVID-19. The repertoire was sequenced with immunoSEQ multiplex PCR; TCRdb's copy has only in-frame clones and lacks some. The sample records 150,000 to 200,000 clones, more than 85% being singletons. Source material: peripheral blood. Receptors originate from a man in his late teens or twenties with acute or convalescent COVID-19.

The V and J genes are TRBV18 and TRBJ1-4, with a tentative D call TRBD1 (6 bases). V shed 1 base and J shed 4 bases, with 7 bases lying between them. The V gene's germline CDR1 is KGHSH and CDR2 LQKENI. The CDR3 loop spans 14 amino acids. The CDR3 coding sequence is TGTGCCAGCTCACCACAACAGGGTAATGAAAAACTGTTTTTT. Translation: CASSPQQGNEKLFF.

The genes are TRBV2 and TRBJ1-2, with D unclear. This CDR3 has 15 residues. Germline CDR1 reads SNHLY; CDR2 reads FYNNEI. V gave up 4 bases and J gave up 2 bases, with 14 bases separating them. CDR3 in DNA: TGTGCCAGCAGTGGATCAGGAATTCTAAACTATGGCTACACCTTC. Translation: CASSGSGILNYGYTF.

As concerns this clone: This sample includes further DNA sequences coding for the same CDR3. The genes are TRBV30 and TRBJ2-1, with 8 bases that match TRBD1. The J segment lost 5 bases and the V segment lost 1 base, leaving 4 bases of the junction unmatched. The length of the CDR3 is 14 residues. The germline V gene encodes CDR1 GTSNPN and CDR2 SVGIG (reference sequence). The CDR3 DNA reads TGTGCCTGGAGTGGGGGGACAGGAGACAATGAGCAGTTCTTC. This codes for CAWSGGTGDNEQFF.

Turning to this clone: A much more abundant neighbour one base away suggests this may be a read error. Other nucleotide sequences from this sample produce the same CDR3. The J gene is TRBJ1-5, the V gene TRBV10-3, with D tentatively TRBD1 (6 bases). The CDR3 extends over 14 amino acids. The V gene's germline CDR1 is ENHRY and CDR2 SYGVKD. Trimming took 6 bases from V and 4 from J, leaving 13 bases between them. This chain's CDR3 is CAIRGGGGNQPQHF. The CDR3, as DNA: TGTGCCATCAGGGGGGGCGGGGGGAATCAGCCCCAGCATTTT.

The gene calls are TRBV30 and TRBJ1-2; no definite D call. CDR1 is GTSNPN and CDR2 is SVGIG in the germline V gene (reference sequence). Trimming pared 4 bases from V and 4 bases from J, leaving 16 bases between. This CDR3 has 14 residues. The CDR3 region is CAWKFRGNVYGYTF. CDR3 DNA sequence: TGTGCCTGGAAATTCCGGGGAAATGTCTATGGCTACACCTTC.

This CDR3 is CASSPNRQGAWTEAFF. The CDR3 DNA is TGTGCCAGCAGCCCAAACCGACAGGGGGCGTGGACTGAAGCTTTCTTT. The gene calls are TRBV7-9 and TRBJ1-1; 10 bases fit TRBD1. The trim removed 5 bases at V and 5 bases at J, leaving 11 bases unmatched. Looked up from germline, CDR1 is SEHNR and CDR2 is FQNEAQ (reference sequence). This CDR3 region has 16 residues.

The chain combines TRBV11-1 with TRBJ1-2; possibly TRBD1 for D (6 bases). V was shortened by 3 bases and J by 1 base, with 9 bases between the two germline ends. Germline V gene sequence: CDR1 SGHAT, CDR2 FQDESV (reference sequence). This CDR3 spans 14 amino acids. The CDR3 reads CASSLDSFNYGYTF. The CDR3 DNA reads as TGTGCCAGCAGCTTGGACAGCTTTAACTATGGCTACACCTTC. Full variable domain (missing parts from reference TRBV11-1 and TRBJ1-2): EAEVAQSPRYKITEKSQAVAFWCDPISGHATLYWYRQILGQGPELLVQFQDESVVDDSQLPKDRFSAERLKGVDSTLKIQPAELGDSAMYLCASSLDSFNYGYTFGSGTRLTVV.

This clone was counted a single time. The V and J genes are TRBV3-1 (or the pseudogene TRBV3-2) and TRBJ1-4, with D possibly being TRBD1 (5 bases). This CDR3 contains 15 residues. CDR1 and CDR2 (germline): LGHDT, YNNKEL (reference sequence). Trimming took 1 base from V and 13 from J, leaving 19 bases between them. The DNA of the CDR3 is TGTGCCAGCAGCCAAGCCGGGACTGAGATGAAAGCACTGTTTTTT. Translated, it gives CASSQAGTEMKALFF.

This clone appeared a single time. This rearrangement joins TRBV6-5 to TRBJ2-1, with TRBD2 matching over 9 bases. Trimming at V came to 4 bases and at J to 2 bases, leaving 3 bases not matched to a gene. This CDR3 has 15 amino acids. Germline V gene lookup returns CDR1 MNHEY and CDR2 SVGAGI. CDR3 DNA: TGTGCCAGCAGTTTAGCGGGGGAAGCCTACAATGAGCAGTTCTTC. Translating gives CASSLAGEAYNEQFF.

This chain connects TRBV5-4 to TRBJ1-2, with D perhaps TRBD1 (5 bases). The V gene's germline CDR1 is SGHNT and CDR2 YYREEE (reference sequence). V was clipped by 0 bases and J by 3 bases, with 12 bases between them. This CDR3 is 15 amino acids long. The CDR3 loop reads CASSLADGGYYGYTF. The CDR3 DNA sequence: TGTGCCAGCAGCTTGGCGGACGGGGGTTACTATGGCTACACCTTC. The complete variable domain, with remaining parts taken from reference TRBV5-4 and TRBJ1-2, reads ETGVTQSPTHLIKTRGQQVTLRCSSQSGHNTVSWYQQALGQGPQFIFQYYREEENGRGNFPPRFSGLQFPNYSSELNVNALELDDSALYLCASSLADGGYYGYTFGSGTRLTVV.

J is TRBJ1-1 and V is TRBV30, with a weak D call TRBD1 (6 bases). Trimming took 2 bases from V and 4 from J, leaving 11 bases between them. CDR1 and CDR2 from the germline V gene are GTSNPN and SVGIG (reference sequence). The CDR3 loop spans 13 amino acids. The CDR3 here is CAWSNTGSTEAFF. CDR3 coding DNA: TGTGCCTGGAGTAACACAGGGTCCACTGAAGCTTTCTTT.

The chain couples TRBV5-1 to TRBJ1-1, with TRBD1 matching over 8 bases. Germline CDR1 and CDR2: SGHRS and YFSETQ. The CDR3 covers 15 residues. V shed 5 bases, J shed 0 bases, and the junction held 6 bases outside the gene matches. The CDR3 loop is CASRGQEQMNTEAFF. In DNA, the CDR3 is TGCGCCAGCAGGGGACAGGAGCAGATGAACACTGAAGCTTTCTTT. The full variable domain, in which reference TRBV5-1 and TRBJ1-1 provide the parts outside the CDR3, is KAGVTQTPRYLIKTRGQQVTLSCSPISGHRSVSWYQQTPGQGLQFLFEYFSETQRNKGNFPGRFSGRQFSNSRSEMNVSTLELGDSALYLCASRGQEQMNTEAFFGQGTRLTVV.

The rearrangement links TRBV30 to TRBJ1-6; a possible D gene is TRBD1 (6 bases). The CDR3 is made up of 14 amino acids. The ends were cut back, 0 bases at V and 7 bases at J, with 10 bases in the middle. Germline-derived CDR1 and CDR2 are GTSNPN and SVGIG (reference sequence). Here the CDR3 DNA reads TGTGCCTGGAGTGTAGGACAGATCAATTCACCCCTCCACTTT. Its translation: CAWSVGQINSPLHF. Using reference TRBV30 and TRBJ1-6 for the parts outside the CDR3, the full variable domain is SQTIHQWPATLVQPVGSPLSLECTVEGTSNPNLYWYRQAAGRGLQLLFYSVGIGQISSEVPQNLSASRPQDRQFILSSKKLLLSDSGFYLCAWSVGQINSPLHFGNGTRLTVT.

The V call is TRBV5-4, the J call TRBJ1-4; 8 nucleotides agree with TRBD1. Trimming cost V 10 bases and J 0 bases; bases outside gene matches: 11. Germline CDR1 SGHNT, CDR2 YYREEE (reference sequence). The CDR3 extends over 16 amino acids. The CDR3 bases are TGTGCCGTTGGCGAACAGGGGGGTGCAACTAATGAAAAACTGTTTTTT. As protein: CAVGEQGGATNEKLFF.

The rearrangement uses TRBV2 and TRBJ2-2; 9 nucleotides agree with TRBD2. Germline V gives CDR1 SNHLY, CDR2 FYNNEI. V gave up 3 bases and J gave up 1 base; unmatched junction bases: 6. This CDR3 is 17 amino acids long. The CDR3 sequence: CASSDLRTSENTGELFF. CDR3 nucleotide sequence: TGTGCCAGCAGTGATCTCCGGACTAGCGAGAACACCGGGGAGCTGTTTTTT.

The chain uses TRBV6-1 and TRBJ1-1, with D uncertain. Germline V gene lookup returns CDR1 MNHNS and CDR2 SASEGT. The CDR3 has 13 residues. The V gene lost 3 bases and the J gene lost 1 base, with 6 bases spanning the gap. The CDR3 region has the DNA TGTGCCAGCAGTGACAGATCGAACACTGAAGCTTTCTTT. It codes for CASSDRSNTEAFF.

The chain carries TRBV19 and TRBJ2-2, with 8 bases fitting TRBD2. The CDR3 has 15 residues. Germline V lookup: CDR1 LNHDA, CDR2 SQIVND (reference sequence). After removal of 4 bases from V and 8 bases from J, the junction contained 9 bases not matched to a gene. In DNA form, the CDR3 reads TGTGCCAGTAGTACGGGGACTAGTGGGACAGGGGAGCTGTTTTTT. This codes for CASSTGTSGTGELFF.

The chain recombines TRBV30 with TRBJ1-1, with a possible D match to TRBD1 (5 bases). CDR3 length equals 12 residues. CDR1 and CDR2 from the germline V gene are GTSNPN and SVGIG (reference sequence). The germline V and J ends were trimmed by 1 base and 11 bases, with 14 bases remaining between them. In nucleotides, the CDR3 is TGTGCCTGGAGTGAGGCAGGGCCTGTGGCTTTCTTT. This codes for CAWSEAGPVAFF.

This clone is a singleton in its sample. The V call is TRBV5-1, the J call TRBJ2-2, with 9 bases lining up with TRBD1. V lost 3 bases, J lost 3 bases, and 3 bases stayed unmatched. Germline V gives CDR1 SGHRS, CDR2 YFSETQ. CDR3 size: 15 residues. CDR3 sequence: CASSSDRGYTGELFF. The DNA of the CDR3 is TGCGCCAGCAGCTCGGACAGGGGTTACACCGGGGAGCTGTTTTTT.

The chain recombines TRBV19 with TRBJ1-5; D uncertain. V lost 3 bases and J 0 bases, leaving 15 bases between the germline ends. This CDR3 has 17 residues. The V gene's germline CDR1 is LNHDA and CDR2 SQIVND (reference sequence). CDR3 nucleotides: TGTGCCAGTAGTATCCTCGACACGGTCTATAGCAATCAGCCCCAGCATTTT. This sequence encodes CASSILDTVYSNQPQHF.

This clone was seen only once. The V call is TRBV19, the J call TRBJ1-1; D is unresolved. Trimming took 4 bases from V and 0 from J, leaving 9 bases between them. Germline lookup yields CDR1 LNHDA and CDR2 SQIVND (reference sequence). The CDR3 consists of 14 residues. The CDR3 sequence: CASSTIHMNTEAFF. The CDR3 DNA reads TGTGCCAGTAGTACCATACATATGAACACTGAAGCTTTCTTT.

The CDR3 region has the DNA TGTGCCAGCAGGACTCAGGGGGGTGGTGATGAAGCTTTCTTT. Its translation is CASRTQGGGDEAFF. This rearrangement joins TRBV2 to TRBJ1-1; 7 bases are shared with TRBD1. J lost 7 bases, V lost 6 bases, and 11 bases had no gene match. Looked up from germline, CDR1 is SNHLY and CDR2 is FYNNEI. This CDR3 has 14 amino acids.

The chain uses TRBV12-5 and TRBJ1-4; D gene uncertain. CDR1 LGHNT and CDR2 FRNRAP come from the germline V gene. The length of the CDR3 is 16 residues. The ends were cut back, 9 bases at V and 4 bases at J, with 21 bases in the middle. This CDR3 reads CARRSIWAKLNEKLFF. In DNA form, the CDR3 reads TGTGCTAGGAGAAGCATTTGGGCAAAGCTTAATGAAAAACTGTTTTTT.

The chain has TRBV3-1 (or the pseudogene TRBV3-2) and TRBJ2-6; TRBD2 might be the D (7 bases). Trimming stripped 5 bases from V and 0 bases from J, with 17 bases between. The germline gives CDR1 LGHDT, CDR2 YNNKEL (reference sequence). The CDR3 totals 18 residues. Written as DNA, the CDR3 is TGTGCCAGCAGCACCCCGGGGGGCAAGTCCTCTGGGGCCAACGTCCTGACTTTC. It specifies CASSTPGGKSSGANVLTF.

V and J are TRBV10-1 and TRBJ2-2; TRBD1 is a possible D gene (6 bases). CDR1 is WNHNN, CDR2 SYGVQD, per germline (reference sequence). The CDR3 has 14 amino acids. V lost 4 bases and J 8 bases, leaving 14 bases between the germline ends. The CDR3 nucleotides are TGCGCCAGCAGTGGACAGGCCACAGGGGGGGAGCTGTTTTTT. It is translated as CASSGQATGGELFF.

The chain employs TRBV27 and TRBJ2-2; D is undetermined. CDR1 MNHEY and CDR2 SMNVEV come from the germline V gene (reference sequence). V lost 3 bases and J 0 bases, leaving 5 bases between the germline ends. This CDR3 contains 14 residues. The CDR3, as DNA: TGTGCCAGCAGTTTCTCGTCGAACACCGGGGAGCTGTTTTTT. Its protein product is CASSFSSNTGELFF.

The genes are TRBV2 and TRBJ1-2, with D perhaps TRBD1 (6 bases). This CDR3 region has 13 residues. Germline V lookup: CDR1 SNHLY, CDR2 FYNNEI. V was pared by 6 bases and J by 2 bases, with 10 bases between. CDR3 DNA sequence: TGTGCCAGCAGCTGGGACACCAACTATGGCTACACCTTC. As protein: CASSWDTNYGYTF. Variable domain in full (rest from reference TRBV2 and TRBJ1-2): EPEVTQTPSHQVTQMGQEVILRCVPISNHLYFYWYRQILGQKVEFLVSFYNNEISEKSEIFDDQFSVERPDGSNFTLKIRSTKLEDSAMYFCASSWDTNYGYTFGSGTRLTVV.

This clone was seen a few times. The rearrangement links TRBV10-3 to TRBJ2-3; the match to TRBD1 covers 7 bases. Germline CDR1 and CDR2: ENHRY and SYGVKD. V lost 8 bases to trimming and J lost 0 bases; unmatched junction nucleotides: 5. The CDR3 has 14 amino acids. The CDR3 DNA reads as TGTGCCATCCTCGGACAGGAGAGCACAGATACGCAGTATTTT. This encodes CAILGQESTDTQYF.

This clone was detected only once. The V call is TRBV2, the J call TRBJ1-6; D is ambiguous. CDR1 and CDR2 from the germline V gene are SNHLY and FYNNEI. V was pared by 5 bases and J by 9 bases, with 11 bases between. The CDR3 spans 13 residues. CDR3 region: CASSLEGGSPLHF. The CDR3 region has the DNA TGTGCCAGCAGTTTAGAGGGTGGTTCACCCCTCCACTTT.

This CDR3 is CASTTYNYGYTF. In DNA, the CDR3 is TGTGCCAGCACCACTTATAACTATGGCTACACCTTC. The chain joins TRBV12-3 or TRBV12-4 to TRBJ1-2; D not resolved. V lost 7 bases and J lost 1, with 7 bases in between. This CDR3 is 12 amino acids long.